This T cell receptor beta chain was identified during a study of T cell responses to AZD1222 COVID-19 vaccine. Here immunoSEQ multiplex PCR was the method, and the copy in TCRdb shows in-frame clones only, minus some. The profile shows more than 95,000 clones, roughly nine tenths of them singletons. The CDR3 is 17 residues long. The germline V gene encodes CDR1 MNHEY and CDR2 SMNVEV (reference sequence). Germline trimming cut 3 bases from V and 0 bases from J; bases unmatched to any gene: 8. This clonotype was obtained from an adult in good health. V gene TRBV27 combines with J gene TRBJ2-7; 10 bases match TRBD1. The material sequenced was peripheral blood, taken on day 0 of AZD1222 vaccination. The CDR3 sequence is CASSFRVGTGDSYEQYF. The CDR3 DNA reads TGTGCCAGCAGTTTTAGAGTAGGGACAGGGGACTCCTACGAGCAGTACTTC.